This section outlines one TCR beta chain sequence together with its context. What antigen it recognizes has not been identified. No base quality information exists; no much larger clone differs at one position. There are 13 amino acids in the CDR3, from cysteine to phenylalanine inclusive. The read is trimmed to its CDR3 DNA, 39 bases read in frame from base 1. From V the trimming removes 9 bases and from J it removes 3 bases, while the gene matches leave 6 bases of the junction unaccounted for. The germline V gene supplies CDR1 KGHDR and CDR2 SFDVKD. Each collaborating institution followed its own protocols to collect whole blood in K2EDTA tubes. For TCRbeta analysis, collaborators shipped samples as frozen whole blood, isolated PBMCs, or DNA extracted from either of those sample types. The source of the sample is a study of blood T cell repertoires in COVID-19 (TCRdb year 2020). About the investigation overall: Collaborator samples came from the United States, Italy and Spain and covered acute and convalescent phases of COVID-19. The prospective study material was composed of cDNA or gDNA derived from T cells, B-cell-depleted T cells, or PBMCs. The dataset comprised deeply sampled blood TCRbeta repertoires from subjects exposed to, actively infected with, or recovered from COVID-19. The repertoires were made available in a free public database intended to serve as a resource for research on the immune response to SARS-CoV-2. Samples came from the ongoing ImmuneRACE study (first 160 participants) plus 1,254 subjects from 6 global collaborators. Sample metadata almost always included a de-identified subject ID, COVID-19 status, age in years and sex. Where HLA class I and class II types were available, the types were taken from metadata supplied by the sample provider, not from assay-based typing.

The immunoSEQ Assay, a bias-controlled multiplex PCR, was used to amplify TCRbeta CDR3 regions from genomic DNA. As for the authors' bioinformatics: Within the assay, amplification of reference gene primers was used to estimate how many nucleated cells each sample contained. To quantify the absolute abundance of each unique TCRbeta CDR3 rearrangement, sequence reads were collapsed and filtered. Productive Simpson clonality was computed per sample as the square root of Simpson's diversity index over productive rearrangements. This immuneACCESS table, as held by TCRdb, lists in-frame sequences with V and J called but not all clones. Of the missing ones, under half trace to an unresolved V gene in checked studies; the others have no known cause. Clonal size and the V and J genes are those of that table, whereas D and trimming came from the DNA. This sample gives about 61,000 clones in total; 65% to 85% of them show up just once. The ten largest clones represent 5.5% of the sample.

Paper-wide results and their limitations: The quantity of clinical and demographic metadata differed by source and by participant and was supplied without curation.

The sequence is built from TRBV24-1 and TRBJ1-2; the central 7 bases match TRBD1. Sequenced material: peripheral blood. The clonotype was recovered from an older woman with acute or convalescent COVID-19. Read as DNA, the sequence is TGTGCCACCGCCCCCGACAGGGACTATGGCTACACCTTC. It is translated as CATAPDRDYGYTF.